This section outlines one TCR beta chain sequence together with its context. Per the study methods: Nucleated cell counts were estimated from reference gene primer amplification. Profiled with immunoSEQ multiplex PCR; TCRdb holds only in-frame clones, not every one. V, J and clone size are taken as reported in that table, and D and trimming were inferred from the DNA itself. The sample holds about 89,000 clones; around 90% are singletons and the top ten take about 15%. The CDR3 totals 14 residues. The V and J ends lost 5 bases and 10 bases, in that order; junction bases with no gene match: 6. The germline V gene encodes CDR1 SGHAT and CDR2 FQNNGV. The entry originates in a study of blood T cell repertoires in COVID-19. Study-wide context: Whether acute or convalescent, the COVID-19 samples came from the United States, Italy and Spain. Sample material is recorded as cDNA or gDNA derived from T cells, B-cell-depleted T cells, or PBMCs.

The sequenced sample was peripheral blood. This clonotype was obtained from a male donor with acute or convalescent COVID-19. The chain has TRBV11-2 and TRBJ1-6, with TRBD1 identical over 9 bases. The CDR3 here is CASSLTGGGSPLHF. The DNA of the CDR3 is TGTGCCAGCAGCCTAACAGGGGGCGGATCACCCCTCCACTTT.